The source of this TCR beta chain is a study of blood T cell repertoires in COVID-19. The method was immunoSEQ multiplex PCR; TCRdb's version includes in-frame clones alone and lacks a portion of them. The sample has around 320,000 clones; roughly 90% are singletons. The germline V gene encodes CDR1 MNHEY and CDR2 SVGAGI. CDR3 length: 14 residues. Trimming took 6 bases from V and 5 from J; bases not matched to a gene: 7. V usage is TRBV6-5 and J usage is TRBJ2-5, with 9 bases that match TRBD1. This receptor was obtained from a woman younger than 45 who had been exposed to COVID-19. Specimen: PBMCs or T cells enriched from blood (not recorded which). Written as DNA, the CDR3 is TGTGCCAGCAGACTGGACAGGGGATTCGAGACCCAGTACTTC. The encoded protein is CASRLDRGFETQYF.